Reported below is one T cell receptor (beta chain). Its specificity is not known. The data were taken from a study of blood T cells in healthy people across ages. Overall study findings and caveats: Long-lived donors had more naive CD4+ cells and higher diversity than aged donors.

V was trimmed by 2 bases and J by 1 base, leaving 15 bases between them. Per germline, CDR1 LGHDT and CDR2 YNNKEL (reference sequence). This CDR3 is built from 18 residues. PCR was performed a second time for roughly 7 to 11 cycles using a sample-barcoded 5' primer and a J-beta primer mix. TCRdb passed the 5' RACE reads through MiXCR, listing each CDR3 protein once. Of 550,000 to 600,000 distinct CDR3 sequences in the sample, around 48% are singletons; the top ten hold roughly 24%. The material sequenced was blood. The clonotype originates from a man at least 80 years old in good health. The chain uses TRBV3-1 and TRBJ2-6; D is perhaps TRBD2 (6 bases). For the CDR3, the DNA is TGTGCCAGCAGCCAATACGGGGCGGGAAGATCTGGGGCCAACGTCCTGACTTTC. Translating gives CASSQYGAGRSGANVLTF.